This is a list of T cell receptor beta chains from one sample in a study of CD8 T cells in Susac syndrome. TCRdb re-analysed the immunoSEQ multiplex PCR reads in MiXCR, keeping a single row per CDR3 protein. In the table there are over 200,000 distinct CDR3 sequences, approximately 95% of which are singletons. The specimen sequenced was CD4+ T cells from PBMCs. These receptors were taken from a human donor with multiple sclerosis. The CDR3 runs from the conserved cysteine through the conserved F or W. D genes are given only for firm matches. Clone size appears in some rows only: once, few, many, or a class for an expanded clone.

size: NA; D: NA; V: TRBV20-1; J: TRBJ2-3; CDR3: CSAEGDSDTQYF; DNA: TGCAGTGCTGAGGGGGACTCAGATACGCAGTATTTT
size: NA; D: NA; V: TRBV12-3/TRBV12-4; J: TRBJ1-2; CDR3: CASSPQGGDLGYTF; DNA: TGTGCCAGCAGCCCCCAAGGGGGGGATTTGGGCTACACCTTC
size: once; D: NA; V: TRBV7-8; J: TRBJ2-1; CDR3: CASSLRSARGEQFF; DNA: TGTGCCAGCAGCCTCAGGTCGGCCAGAGGTGAGCAGTTCTTC
size: NA; D: NA; V: TRBV7-2; J: TRBJ2-1; CDR3: CASSLPGSNEQFF; DNA: TGTGCCAGCAGCTTACCAGGGTCCAATGAGCAGTTCTTC
size: NA; D: NA; V: TRBV30; J: TRBJ2-5; CDR3: CAWSVGQETQYF; DNA: TGTGCCTGGAGTGTAGGGCAGGAGACCCAGTACTTC
size: NA; D: TRBD1; V: TRBV10-3; J: TRBJ2-7; CDR3: CAISDYGQGTYEQYF; DNA: TGTGCCATCAGCGATTACGGACAGGGGACCTACGAGCAGTACTTC
size: NA; D: TRBD2; V: TRBV29-1; J: TRBJ2-1; CDR3: CSVVTSGDNEQFF; DNA: TGCAGCGTTGTTACTAGCGGGGACAATGAGCAGTTCTTC
size: NA; D: NA; V: TRBV2; J: TRBJ2-5; CDR3: CASSGLVGETQYF; DNA: TGTGCCAGCAGTGGACTAGTAGGAGAGACCCAGTACTTC
size: NA; D: TRBD1; V: TRBV29-1; J: TRBJ1-5; CDR3: CSVGQGAQPQHF; DNA: TGCAGCGTTGGACAGGGTGCTCAGCCCCAGCATTTT
size: NA; D: NA; V: TRBV9; J: TRBJ1-1; CDR3: CASSAADQGAFF; DNA: TGTGCCAGCAGCGCCGCGGACCAGGGAGCTTTCTTT
size: NA; D: NA; V: TRBV29-1; J: TRBJ1-2; CDR3: CSVEPGGNYGYTF; DNA: TGCAGCGTTGAGCCGGGAGGGAACTATGGCTACACCTTC
size: NA; D: TRBD2; V: TRBV29-1; J: TRBJ2-5; CDR3: CSVDESGGETQYF; DNA: TGCAGCGTTGATGAGTCGGGGGGGGAGACCCAGTACTTC
size: NA; D: NA; V: TRBV30; J: TRBJ1-2; CDR3: CAWSPTQAGGYTF; DNA: TGTGCCTGGAGTCCGACCCAGGCGGGTGGCTACACCTTC
size: once; D: NA; V: TRBV20-1; J: TRBJ2-6; CDR3: CSARTAGANVLTF; DNA: TGCAGTGCTCGGACAGCTGGGGCCAACGTCCTGACTTTC
size: NA; D: NA; V: TRBV20-1; J: TRBJ2-5; CDR3: CSARDQLGRGETQYF; DNA: TGCAGTGCTAGAGATCAGTTAGGGAGAGGAGAGACCCAGTACTTC
size: NA; D: NA; V: TRBV3-1; J: TRBJ2-1; CDR3: CASSRLSGEQFF; DNA: TGTGCCAGCAGCCGCCTATCGGGTGAGCAGTTCTTC
size: NA; D: TRBD1; V: TRBV9; J: TRBJ2-7; CDR3: CASSAGQGIHEQYF; DNA: TGTGCCAGCAGCGCGGGACAGGGAATCCACGAGCAGTACTTC
size: once; D: NA; V: TRBV9; J: TRBJ1-2; CDR3: CASSLPGPAPYTF; DNA: TGTGCCAGCAGCCTCCCAGGTCCAGCCCCCTACACCTTC
size: once; D: NA; V: TRBV15; J: TRBJ1-4; CDR3: CATSRGTELAKLFF; DNA: TGTGCCACCAGCAGGGGGACTGAGCTGGCAAAACTGTTTTTT
size: NA; D: NA; V: TRBV20-1; J: TRBJ2-3; CDR3: CSASGHKIGLTDTQYF; DNA: TGCAGTGCTTCCGGGCACAAAATTGGGCTCACAGATACGCAGTATTTT
size: once; D: NA; V: TRBV19; J: TRBJ2-1; CDR3: CASSIWGTYNEQFF; DNA: TGTGCCAGTAGTATTTGGGGAACCTACAATGAGCAGTTCTTC
size: NA; D: NA; V: TRBV4-1; J: TRBJ1-5; CDR3: CASGRGGQQPQHF; DNA: TGCGCCAGCGGCCGTGGGGGGCAACAGCCCCAGCATTTT
size: NA; D: NA; V: TRBV3-1; J: TRBJ2-1; CDR3: CASTRQAGDEQFF; DNA: TGTGCCAGCACCAGACAGGCTGGCGATGAGCAGTTCTTC
size: NA; D: NA; V: TRBV6-5; J: TRBJ2-1; CDR3: CASTFGGGAKNEQFF; DNA: TGTGCCAGCACCTTTGGTGGGGGGGCTAAGAATGAGCAGTTCTTC
size: NA; D: NA; V: TRBV20-1; J: TRBJ1-2; CDR3: CSARVTEGYTF; DNA: TGCAGTGCTAGAGTCACAGAGGGCTACACCTTC
size: NA; D: TRBD1; V: TRBV29-1; J: TRBJ1-5; CDR3: CSAVGTGVGQPQHF; DNA: TGCAGCGCAGTTGGGACAGGGGTAGGTCAGCCCCAGCATTTT
size: NA; D: NA; V: TRBV7-2; J: TRBJ2-5; CDR3: CASSLAREWETQYF; DNA: TGTGCCAGCAGCTTAGCAAGGGAATGGGAGACCCAGTACTTC
size: NA; D: TRBD2; V: TRBV3-1; J: TRBJ2-2; CDR3: CASSQFLAGVSGELFF; DNA: TGTGCCAGCAGCCAATTCCTAGCGGGGGTATCAGGGGAGCTGTTTTTT
size: once; D: NA; V: TRBV6-5; J: TRBJ2-1; CDR3: CASSLRDGGYNEQFF; DNA: TGTGCCAGCAGCCTTCGGGACGGGGGATACAATGAGCAGTTCTTC
size: once; D: TRBD2; V: TRBV6-5; J: TRBJ2-3; CDR3: CASSAAGGKYF; DNA: TGTGCCAGCAGTGCGGCGGGGGGCAAGTATTTT
size: NA; D: TRBD2; V: TRBV20-1; J: TRBJ2-3; CDR3: CSATLAGVRDTQYF; DNA: TGCAGTGCTACCCTAGCGGGGGTGAGGGATACGCAGTATTTT
size: NA; D: NA; V: TRBV28; J: TRBJ2-5; CDR3: CAITLPDRETQYF; DNA: TGTGCCATCACCCTGCCAGACCGCGAGACCCAGTACTTC
size: NA; D: NA; V: TRBV3-1; J: TRBJ1-3; CDR3: CASSQGTATAGNTIYF; DNA: TGTGCCAGCAGCCAAGGGACAGCGACGGCTGGAAACACCATATATTTT
size: NA; D: TRBD2; V: TRBV20-1; J: TRBJ2-1; CDR3: CSASRTSGGVLFKDEQFF; DNA: TGCAGTGCTAGTAGGACTAGCGGGGGGGTTCTCTTCAAGGATGAGCAGTTCTTC
size: NA; D: TRBD1; V: TRBV9; J: TRBJ2-4; CDR3: CASSPEGGQNIQYF; DNA: TGTGCCAGCAGCCCCGAAGGGGGCCAAAACATTCAGTACTTC
size: NA; D: NA; V: TRBV9; J: TRBJ2-3; CDR3: CASSVATGSPTQYF; DNA: TGTGCCAGCAGCGTAGCTACAGGTAGTCCTACGCAGTATTTT
size: once; D: TRBD2; V: TRBV4-2; J: TRBJ2-1; CDR3: CASSLSSGNSYNEQFF; DNA: TGTGCCAGCAGCTTATCTAGCGGCAACTCCTACAATGAGCAGTTCTTC
size: NA; D: NA; V: TRBV30; J: TRBJ1-5; CDR3: CAWSAEGNQPQHF; DNA: TGTGCCTGGAGCGCCGAGGGCAATCAGCCCCAGCATTTT
size: NA; D: TRBD1; V: TRBV12-3/TRBV12-4; J: TRBJ2-2; CDR3: CASSPRTGAPNTGELFF; DNA: TGTGCCAGCAGTCCCCGCACAGGGGCGCCTAACACCGGGGAGCTGTTTTTT
size: NA; D: NA; V: TRBV6-4; J: TRBJ1-1; CDR3: CASSRSWGNKAFF; DNA: TGTGCCAGCAGTCGCTCGTGGGGGAACAAAGCTTTCTTT
size: NA; D: TRBD1; V: TRBV9; J: TRBJ1-1; CDR3: CASSPRTGRTEAFF; DNA: TGTGCCAGCAGCCCGCGGACAGGGAGGACTGAAGCTTTCTTT
size: NA; D: NA; V: TRBV27; J: TRBJ2-7; CDR3: CASSLSFGSYEQYF; DNA: TGTGCCAGCAGTTTATCTTTTGGCTCCTACGAGCAGTACTTC
size: NA; D: NA; V: TRBV4-2; J: TRBJ2-5; CDR3: CASSQAAGTQETQYF; DNA: TGTGCCAGCAGCCAAGCGGCAGGGACTCAAGAGACCCAGTACTTC
size: NA; D: NA; V: TRBV7-9; J: TRBJ2-6; CDR3: CASSRDQGRRGSGANVLTF; DNA: TGTGCCAGCAGCCGAGATCAGGGCCGACGTGGGTCTGGGGCCAACGTCCTGACTTTC